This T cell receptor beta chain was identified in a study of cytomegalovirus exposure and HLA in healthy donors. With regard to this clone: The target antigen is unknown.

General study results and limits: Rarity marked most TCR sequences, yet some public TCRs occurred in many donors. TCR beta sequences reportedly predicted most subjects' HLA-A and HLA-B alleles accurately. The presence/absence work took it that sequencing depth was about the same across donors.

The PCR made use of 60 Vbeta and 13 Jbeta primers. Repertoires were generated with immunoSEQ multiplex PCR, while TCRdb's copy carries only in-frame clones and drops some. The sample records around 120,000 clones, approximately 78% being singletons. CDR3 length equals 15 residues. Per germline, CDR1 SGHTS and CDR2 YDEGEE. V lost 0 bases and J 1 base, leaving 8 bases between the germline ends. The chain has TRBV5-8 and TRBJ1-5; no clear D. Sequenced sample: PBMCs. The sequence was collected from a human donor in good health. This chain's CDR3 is CASSLGQHSNQPQHF. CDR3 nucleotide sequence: TGTGCCAGCAGCTTGGGGCAACACAGCAATCAGCCCCAGCATTTT.